This T cell receptor (beta chain) was sequenced during a study of metastatic and nonmetastatic thyroid tumors. Whole-study context: Repertoire comparisons spanned blood and tumor or nodule tissue from malignant and benign thyroid patients. The study, taken as a whole, reports: Relative to benign nodules, malignant thyroid tumors were reportedly characterized by significantly elevated TCR beta diversity in blood and tumor.

In the source study's methods: Clinicopathological groups differed in CDR3, with these differences serving to build a distant-metastasis classifier for papillary thyroid cancer. TCRdb re-called clones via MiXCR from the PCR reads. In this record, the V and J calls reflect TCRdb's handling and not the investigators' own analysis. The repertoire has 30,000 to 35,000 clones, around 32% of them found once; the top ten carry more than 25%. Prior to thyroid surgery, none of the patients had received any treatment. Note on this clone: The antigen is not known.

Germline V gives CDR1 MNHEY, CDR2 SMNVEV (reference sequence). The CDR3 is 14 amino acids. Trimming pared 6 bases from V and 0 bases from J, leaving 11 bases between. Sequenced input: blood. The rearrangement uses TRBV27 and TRBJ1-1; tentatively, D is TRBD1 (6 bases). The clonotype was recovered from a female donor with papillary thyroid cancer or a benign thyroid nodule (not recorded which). Some clones in this sample may be carry-over from other donors' samples. This CDR3 is CASRSGAMNTEAFF. In DNA form, the CDR3 reads TGTGCCAGCAGGTCAGGGGCCATGAACACTGAAGCTTTCTTT.